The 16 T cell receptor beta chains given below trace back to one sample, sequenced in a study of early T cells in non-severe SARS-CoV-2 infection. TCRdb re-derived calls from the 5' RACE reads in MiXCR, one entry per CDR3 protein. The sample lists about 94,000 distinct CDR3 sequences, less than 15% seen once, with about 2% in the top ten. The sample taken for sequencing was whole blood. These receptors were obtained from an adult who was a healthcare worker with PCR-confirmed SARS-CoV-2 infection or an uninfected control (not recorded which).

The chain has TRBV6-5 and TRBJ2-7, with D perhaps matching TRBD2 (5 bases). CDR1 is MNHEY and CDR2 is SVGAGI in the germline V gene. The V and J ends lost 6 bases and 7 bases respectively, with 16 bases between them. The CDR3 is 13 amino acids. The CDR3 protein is CASSFRGEGEQYF. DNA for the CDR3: TGTGCCAGCAGCTTCCGGGGAGAAGGGGAGCAGTACTTC.

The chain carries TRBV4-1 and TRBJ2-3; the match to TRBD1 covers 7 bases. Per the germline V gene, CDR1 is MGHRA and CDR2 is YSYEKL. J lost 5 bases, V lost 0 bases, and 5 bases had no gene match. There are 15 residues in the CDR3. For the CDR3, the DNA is TGCGCCAGCAGCCAAGACAGGGGGTATGGAGATACGCAGTATTTT. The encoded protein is CASSQDRGYGDTQYF.

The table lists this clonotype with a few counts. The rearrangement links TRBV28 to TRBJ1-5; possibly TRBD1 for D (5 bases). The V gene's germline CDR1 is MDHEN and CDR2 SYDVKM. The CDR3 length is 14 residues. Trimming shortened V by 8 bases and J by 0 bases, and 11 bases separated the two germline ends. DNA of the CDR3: TGTGCCAGCCGTGGGGGGGTTAGCAATCAGCCCCAGCATTTT. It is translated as CASRGGVSNQPQHF.

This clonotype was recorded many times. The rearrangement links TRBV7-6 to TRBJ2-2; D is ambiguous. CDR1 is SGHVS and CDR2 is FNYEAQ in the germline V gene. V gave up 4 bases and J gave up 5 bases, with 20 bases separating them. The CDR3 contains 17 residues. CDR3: CASSSPLARVSTGELFF. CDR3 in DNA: TGTGCCAGCAGCTCACCCCTGGCCCGGGTTTCAACCGGGGAGCTGTTTTTT.

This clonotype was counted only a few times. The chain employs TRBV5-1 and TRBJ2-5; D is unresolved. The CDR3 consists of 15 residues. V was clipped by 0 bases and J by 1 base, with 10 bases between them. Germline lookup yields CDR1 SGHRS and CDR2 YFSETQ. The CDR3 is CASSLAGQTQETQYF. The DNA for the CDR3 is TGCGCCAGCAGCTTGGCCGGGCAGACCCAAGAGACCCAGTACTTC.

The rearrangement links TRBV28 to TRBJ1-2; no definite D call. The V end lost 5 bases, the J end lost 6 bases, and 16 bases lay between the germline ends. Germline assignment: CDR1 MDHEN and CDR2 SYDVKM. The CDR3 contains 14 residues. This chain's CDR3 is CASSRNREAHGYTF. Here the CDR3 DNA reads TGTGCCAGCAGTCGAAACCGGGAAGCTCATGGCTACACCTTC.

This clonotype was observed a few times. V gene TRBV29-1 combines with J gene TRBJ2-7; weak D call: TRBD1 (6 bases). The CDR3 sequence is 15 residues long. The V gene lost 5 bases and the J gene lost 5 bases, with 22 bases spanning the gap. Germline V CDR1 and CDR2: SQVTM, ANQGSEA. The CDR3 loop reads CSVNLPTGIGNEQYF. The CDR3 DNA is TGCAGCGTTAATCTACCGACAGGAATTGGGAACGAGCAGTACTTC.

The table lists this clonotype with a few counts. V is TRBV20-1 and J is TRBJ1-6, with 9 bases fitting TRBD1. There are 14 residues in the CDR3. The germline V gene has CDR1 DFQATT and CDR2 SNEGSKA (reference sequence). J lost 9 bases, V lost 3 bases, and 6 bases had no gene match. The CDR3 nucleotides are TGCAGTGCTAGGACCGGGACAGGGCTTTCACCCCTCCACTTT. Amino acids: CSARTGTGLSPLHF.

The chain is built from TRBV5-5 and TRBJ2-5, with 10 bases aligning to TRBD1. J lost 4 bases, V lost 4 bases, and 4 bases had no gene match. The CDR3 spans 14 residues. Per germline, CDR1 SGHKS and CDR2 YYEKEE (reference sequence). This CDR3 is CASSNRTGGETQYF. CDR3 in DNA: TGTGCCAGCAGCAATCGGACAGGGGGAGAGACCCAGTACTTC.

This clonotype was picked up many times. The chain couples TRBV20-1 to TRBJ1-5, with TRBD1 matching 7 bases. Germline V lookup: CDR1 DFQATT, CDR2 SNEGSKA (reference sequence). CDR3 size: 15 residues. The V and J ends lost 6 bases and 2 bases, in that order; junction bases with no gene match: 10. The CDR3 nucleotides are TGCAGTGCCCTCCCAACAGGGGTTCGCAATCAGCCCCAGCATTTT. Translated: CSALPTGVRNQPQHF.

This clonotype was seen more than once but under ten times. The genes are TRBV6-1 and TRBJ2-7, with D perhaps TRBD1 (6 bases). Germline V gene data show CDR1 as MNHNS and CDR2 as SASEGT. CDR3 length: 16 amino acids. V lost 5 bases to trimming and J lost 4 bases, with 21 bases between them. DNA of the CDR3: TGTGCCAGCAGTCCAAGCCACAGGGCCATGGGATACGAGCAGTACTTC. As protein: CASSPSHRAMGYEQYF.

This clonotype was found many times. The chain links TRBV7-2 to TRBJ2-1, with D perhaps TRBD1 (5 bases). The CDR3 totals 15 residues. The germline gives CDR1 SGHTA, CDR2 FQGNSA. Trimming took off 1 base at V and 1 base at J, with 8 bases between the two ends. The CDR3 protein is CASSLGGASYNEQFF. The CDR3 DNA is TGTGCCAGCAGCTTAGGGGGCGCGTCCTACAATGAGCAGTTCTTC. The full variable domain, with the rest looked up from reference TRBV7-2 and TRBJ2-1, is GAGVSQSPSNKVTEKGKDVELRCDPISGHTALYWYRQSLGQGLEFLIYFQGNSAPDKSGLPSDRFSAERTGGSVSTLTIQRTQQEDSAVYLCASSLGGASYNEQFFGPGTRLTVL.

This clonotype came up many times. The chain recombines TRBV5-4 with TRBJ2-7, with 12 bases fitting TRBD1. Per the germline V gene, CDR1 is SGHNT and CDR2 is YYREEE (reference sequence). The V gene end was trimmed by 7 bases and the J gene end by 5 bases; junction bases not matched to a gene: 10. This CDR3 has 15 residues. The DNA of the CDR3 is TGTGCCAGCGGACAAGGGACAGGGGGCCCCCACGAGCAGTACTTC. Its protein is CASGQGTGGPHEQYF. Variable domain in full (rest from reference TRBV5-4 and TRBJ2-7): ETGVTQSPTHLIKTRGQQVTLRCSSQSGHNTVSWYQQALGQGPQFIFQYYREEENGRGNFPPRFSGLQFPNYSSELNVNALELDDSALYLCASGQGTGGPHEQYFGPGTRLTVT.

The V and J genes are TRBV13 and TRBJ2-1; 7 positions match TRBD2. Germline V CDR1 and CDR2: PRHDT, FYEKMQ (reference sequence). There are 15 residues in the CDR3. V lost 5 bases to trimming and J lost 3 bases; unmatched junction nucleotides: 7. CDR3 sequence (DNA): TGTGCCAGCAGCGAACAGGCGGGGGTCTACAATGAGCAGTTCTTC. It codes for CASSEQAGVYNEQFF. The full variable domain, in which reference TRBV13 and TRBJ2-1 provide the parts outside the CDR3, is AAGVIQSPRHLIKEKRETATLKCYPIPRHDTVYWYQQGPGQDPQFLISFYEKMQSDKGSIPDRFSAQQFSDYHSELNMSSLELGDSALYFCASSEQAGVYNEQFFGPGTRLTVL.

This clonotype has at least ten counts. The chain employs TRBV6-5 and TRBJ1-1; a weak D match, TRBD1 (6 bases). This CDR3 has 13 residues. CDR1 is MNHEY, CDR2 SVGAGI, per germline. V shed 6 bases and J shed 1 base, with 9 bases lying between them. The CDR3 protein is CASSGDKNTEAFF. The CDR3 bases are TGTGCCAGCAGCGGGGACAAGAACACTGAAGCTTTCTTT.

The CDR3 coding sequence is TGTGCCAGCAGCTTAACGACAGGACCCTATGGCTACACCTTC. Translation gives CASSLTTGPYGYTF. The rearrangement links TRBV11-2 to TRBJ1-2, with D perhaps TRBD1 (6 bases). Germline CDR1 reads SGHAT; CDR2 reads FQNNGV. Deletions cut 2 bases from V and 4 bases from J, with 11 bases between. This CDR3 is built from 14 residues.